A single TCR beta chain is shown here with its context. This sample was taken from a study of blood T cell repertoires in COVID-19. V shed 3 bases and J shed 2 bases, with 24 bases lying between them. CDR3 length: 19 amino acids. The V gene's germline CDR1 is SEHNR and CDR2 FQNEAQ (reference sequence). Profiling relied on immunoSEQ multiplex PCR, and the TCRdb table lists in-frame clones only, not all of them. Among roughly 670,000 clones listed, about 90% were seen once. This sequence originates from a woman between 18 and 29 years old with acute or convalescent COVID-19. This rearrangement joins TRBV7-9 to TRBJ2-3; tentatively, D is TRBD1 (5 bases). Source material: peripheral blood. The CDR3 protein is CASSFTARLTDLTTDTQYF. CDR3 in DNA: TGTGCCAGCAGCTTCACCGCCCGACTGACAGACTTAACCACAGATACGCAGTATTTT.